This TCR beta chain was documented in a study of control samples from healthy donors and cancer patients. Clones were read by immunoSEQ multiplex PCR, and TCRdb kept only the in-frame ones, dropping some. The sample has 95,000 to 150,000 clones; about 86% are singletons. The CDR3 is 14 amino acids. V dropped 4 bases and J dropped 8 bases, with 14 bases sitting between them. The germline V gene has CDR1 KGHDR and CDR2 SFDVKD. Input material: blood. V gene TRBV24-1 combines with J gene TRBJ2-1; D might be TRBD2 (6 bases). This TCR came from a man aged 25 to 45 in good health. This CDR3 is CATSDPGRGDEQFF. CDR3 bases: TGTGCCACCAGTGACCCGGGGCGCGGGGATGAGCAGTTCTTC.